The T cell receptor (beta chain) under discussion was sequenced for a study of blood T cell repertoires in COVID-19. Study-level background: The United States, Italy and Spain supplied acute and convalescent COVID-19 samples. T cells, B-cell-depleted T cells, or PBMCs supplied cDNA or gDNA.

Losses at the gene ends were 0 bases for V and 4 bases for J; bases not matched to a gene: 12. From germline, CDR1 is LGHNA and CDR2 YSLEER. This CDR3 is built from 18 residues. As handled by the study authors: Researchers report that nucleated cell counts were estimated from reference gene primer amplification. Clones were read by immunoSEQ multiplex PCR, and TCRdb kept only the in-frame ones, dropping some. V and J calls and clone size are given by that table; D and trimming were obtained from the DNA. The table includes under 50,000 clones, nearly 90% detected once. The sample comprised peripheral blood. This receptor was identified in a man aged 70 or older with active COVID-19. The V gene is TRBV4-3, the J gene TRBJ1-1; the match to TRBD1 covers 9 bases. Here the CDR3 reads CASSQDLIGTGRATEAFF. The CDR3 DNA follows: TGCGCCAGCAGCCAAGATCTGATCGGGACAGGGAGGGCCACTGAAGCTTTCTTT.